This record covers a single T cell receptor beta chain. Its antigen is not identified. This specimen comes from a study of cytomegalovirus exposure and HLA in healthy donors. Broader study findings: Within the 120 validation repertoires, first-cohort TCR clusters tended to co-occur, according to a later analysis.

The repertoire was sequenced with immunoSEQ multiplex PCR; TCRdb's copy has only in-frame clones and lacks some. The table includes about 120,000 clones, around 85% detected once. The length of the CDR3 is 17 residues. Germline CDR1 is SGDLS and CDR2 is YYNGEE. V shed 0 bases, J shed 6 bases, and the junction held 13 bases outside the gene matches. The V and J genes are TRBV9 and TRBJ2-3; 7 nucleotides match TRBD2. The sample comprised PBMCs. The TCR comes from a woman in her twenties or thirties in good health and CMV-seronegative. CDR3 coding DNA: TGTGCCAGCAGCGTAGAATCGGGACTACCCGATGCGGATACGCAGTATTTT. Its translation is CASSVESGLPDADTQYF.